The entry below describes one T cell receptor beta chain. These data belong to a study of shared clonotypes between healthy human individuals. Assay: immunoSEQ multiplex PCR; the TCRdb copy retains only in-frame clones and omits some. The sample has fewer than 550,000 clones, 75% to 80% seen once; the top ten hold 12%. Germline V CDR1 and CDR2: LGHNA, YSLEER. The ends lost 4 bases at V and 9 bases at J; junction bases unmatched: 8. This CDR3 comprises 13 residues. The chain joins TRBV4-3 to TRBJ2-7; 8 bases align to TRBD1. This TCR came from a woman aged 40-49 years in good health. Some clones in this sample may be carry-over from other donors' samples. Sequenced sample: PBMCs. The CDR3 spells CASSLTGQDMQYF. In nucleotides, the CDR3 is TGCGCCAGCAGCCTCACGGGACAGGACATGCAGTACTTC.